What follows are 23 T cell receptor beta chains derived from one specimen sequenced in a study of cytomegalovirus exposure and HLA in healthy donors. The PCR had 60 Vbeta and 13 Jbeta primers. Assay: immunoSEQ multiplex PCR; the TCRdb copy retains only in-frame clones and omits some. The data show just over 95,000 clones, 60% to 85% seen once. The material sequenced was PBMCs. Source of these receptors: a middle-aged woman in good health and CMV-seronegative.

This rearrangement joins TRBV5-4 to TRBJ2-1, with 12 bases identical to TRBD2. Looked up from germline, CDR1 is SGHNT and CDR2 is YYREEE (reference sequence). The CDR3 loop spans 19 amino acids. Trimming removed 0 bases from V and 6 bases from J; junction bases left unmatched: 13. The DNA for the CDR3 is TGTGCCAGCAGCTTGGCCCTAGCGGGGGGGCGAATGTCTTTCAATGAGCAGTTCTTC. Residues: CASSLALAGGRMSFNEQFF.

V is TRBV6-6 and J is TRBJ1-1, with a possible D match to TRBD1 (5 bases). Trimming cost V 1 base and J 4 bases, with 10 bases left between them. Germline values: CDR1 MNHNY, CDR2 SVGAGI (reference sequence). The CDR3 is 14 amino acids. The CDR3 DNA reads as TGTGCCAGCAGTTACTGGGAGGGGAGCACTGAAGCTTTCTTT. It is translated as CASSYWEGSTEAFF.

The chain is built from TRBV29-1 and TRBJ2-7, with TRBD1 matching 8 bases. V was pared by 4 bases and J by 2 bases, with 1 base of the junction left unmatched. Germline V gene data show CDR1 as SQVTM and CDR2 as ANQGSEA. This CDR3 comprises 12 residues. CDR3 nucleotides: TGCAGCGTTGGGGACAGGACCTACGAGCAGTACTTC. Amino acids: CSVGDRTYEQYF.

The rearrangement joins TRBV7-2 to TRBJ1-2; 8 bases align to TRBD1. V gave up 5 bases and J gave up 4 bases; unmatched junction bases: 6. Germline V gene sequence: CDR1 SGHTA, CDR2 FQGNSA. The CDR3 loop spans 14 amino acids. The DNA for the CDR3 is TGTGCCAGCAGCCAGGGGGCGCAAACCTATGGCTACACCTTC. It translates to CASSQGAQTYGYTF.

The CDR3 reads CASSSPLYNEQFF. CDR3 nucleotides: TGTGCCAGCAGCTCCCCCCTCTACAATGAGCAGTTCTTC. The V and J genes are TRBV5-6 and TRBJ2-1; D remains unclear. From germline, CDR1 is SGHDT and CDR2 YYEEEE. This CDR3 is 13 amino acids long. V shed 3 bases and J shed 3 bases, with 7 bases lying between them.

This clone came up once. This rearrangement joins TRBV7-8 to TRBJ2-1; 12 positions match TRBD2. CDR1 is SGHVS, CDR2 FQNEAQ, per germline. The V gene end was trimmed by 5 bases and the J gene end by 5 bases; junction bases not matched to a gene: 10. The CDR3 has 17 amino acids. The CDR3 sequence is CASSGSFGTSGHNEQFF. DNA for the CDR3: TGTGCCAGCAGCGGATCTTTCGGGACTAGCGGGCACAATGAGCAGTTCTTC.

The genes are TRBV10-2 and TRBJ2-5; 9 bases are a match to TRBD2. The length of the CDR3 is 16 residues. The germline CDR1 and CDR2 sequences are WSHSY and SAAADI. J was trimmed by 4 bases and V by 8 bases; bases with no gene match: 14. The CDR3 DNA sequence: TGCGCCAGCCGAAAACCGGGACTAGCAGGAGGAGAGACCCAGTACTTC. Its protein product is CASRKPGLAGGETQYF.

This clone was counted only a few times. The junction shows a germline mismatch at one end, possibly a read error. V and J are TRBV7-9 and TRBJ1-1; D uncertain. The V gene's germline CDR1 is SEHNR and CDR2 FQNEAQ (reference sequence). The CDR3 covers 12 residues. The CDR3 spells CSSSLLETEAFF. DNA of the CDR3: TGTTCCAGCAGCTTACTTGAGACTGAAGCTTTCTTT.

The V and J genes are TRBV29-1 and TRBJ1-2, with 7 nucleotides matching TRBD1. The J segment lost 1 base and the V segment lost 6 bases, leaving 5 bases of the junction unmatched. This CDR3 has 13 residues. Germline V gives CDR1 SQVTM, CDR2 ANQGSEA. This CDR3 is CSVQGVDNYGYTF. CDR3 coding DNA: TGCAGCGTCCAGGGGGTTGATAACTATGGCTACACCTTC.

The genes are TRBV5-1 and TRBJ2-3; no firm D call. This CDR3 spans 13 amino acids. V gave up 4 bases and J gave up 8 bases, with 14 bases separating them. From germline, CDR1 is SGHRS and CDR2 YFSETQ. This CDR3 is CASSPRERATQYF. CDR3 bases: TGCGCCAGCAGCCCGCGTGAAAGAGCTACGCAGTATTTT.

The chain recombines TRBV15 with TRBJ1-2; no clear D. The CDR3 extends over 13 amino acids. V was pared by 0 bases and J by 3 bases, with 5 bases between. The germline gives CDR1 LNHNV, CDR2 YYDKDF (reference sequence). CDR3 nucleotides: TGTGCCACCAGCAGAGATGAGGACTATGGCTACACCTTC. It specifies CATSRDEDYGYTF. The full variable domain, its missing parts supplied by reference TRBV15 and TRBJ1-2, is DAMVIQNPRYQVTQFGKPVTLSCSQTLNHNVMYWYQQKSSQAPKLLFHYYDKDFNNEADTPDNFQSRRPNTSFCFLDIRSPGLGDTAMYLCATSRDEDYGYTFGSGTRLTVV.

J is TRBJ1-2 and V is TRBV19; weak D call: TRBD1 (5 bases). V was clipped by 6 bases and J by 0 bases, with 8 bases between them. Per germline, CDR1 LNHDA and CDR2 SQIVND (reference sequence). This CDR3 contains 13 residues. The CDR3 loop reads CASSPTANYGYTF. CDR3 DNA: TGTGCCAGTAGCCCGACAGCTAACTATGGCTACACCTTC.

This chain connects TRBV5-6 to TRBJ1-4; tentatively, D is TRBD1 (6 bases). Trimming stripped 7 bases from V and 8 bases from J, with 18 bases between. This CDR3 is built from 14 residues. Germline V lookup: CDR1 SGHDT, CDR2 YYEEEE. The CDR3 loop reads CASYGRGAGEKLFF. CDR3 coding DNA: TGTGCCAGCTACGGTCGGGGGGCGGGCGAAAAACTGTTTTTT.

This clone was counted a single time. CDR3 residues: CASSPGRGYSSMNTEAFF. The CDR3, as DNA: TGTGCCAGCAGCCCGGGGAGGGGATACAGCTCCATGAACACTGAAGCTTTCTTT. The rearrangement links TRBV7-2 to TRBJ1-1; D possibly corresponds to TRBD1 (5 bases). The ends were cut back, 5 bases at V and 0 bases at J, with 22 bases in the middle. The CDR3 runs to 18 residues. Germline CDR1 reads SGHTA; CDR2 reads FQGNSA.

Concerning this clone itself: An end of the junction differs from the germline gene, which may be a read error. CDR3 loop: CAWSVLGGPFYGFTF. The CDR3 DNA reads TGTGCCTGGAGTGTACTCGGGGGGCCGTTCTATGGCTTCACCTTC. The rearrangement uses TRBV30 and TRBJ1-2; TRBD1 might be the D (6 bases). Germline CDR1 GTSNPN, CDR2 SVGIG (reference sequence). This CDR3 has 15 amino acids.

This chain joins TRBV5-1 and TRBJ1-2, with 9 bases lining up with TRBD1. Looked up from germline, CDR1 is SGHRS and CDR2 is YFSETQ. V lost 4 bases, J lost 5 bases, and 6 bases stayed unmatched. This CDR3 comprises 14 residues. The CDR3, as DNA: TGCGCCAGCAGCCTGGGACAGGGCCCTTATGGCTACACCTTC. Translation: CASSLGQGPYGYTF.

The chain uses TRBV6-1 and TRBJ1-1, with TRBD1 identical over 7 bases. The CDR3 totals 15 residues. CDR1 and CDR2 from the germline V gene are MNHNS and SASEGT. After removal of 3 bases from V and 0 bases from J, the junction contained 4 bases not matched to a gene. CDR3 in DNA: TGTGCCAGCAGTGAGCTGACAGGGATGAACACTGAAGCTTTCTTT. This encodes CASSELTGMNTEAFF.

The V and J genes are TRBV20-1 and TRBJ1-2, with TRBD1 matching over 7 bases. The junction had 3 bases not matched to a gene; V was cut back by 3 bases and J by 8 bases. The CDR3 extends over 11 amino acids. In germline, CDR1 is DFQATT, CDR2 SNEGSKA (reference sequence). CDR3 region: CSASDREGYTF. In DNA, the CDR3 is TGCAGTGCTAGCGACAGGGAGGGCTACACCTTC.

The chain links TRBV6-1 to TRBJ1-2; D is unclear. Germline V gene sequence: CDR1 MNHNS, CDR2 SASEGT. The CDR3 is 15 residues long. Between the trimmed V and J ends, which lost 0 bases and 4 bases, there was a span of 12 bases. CDR3 nucleotide sequence: TGTGCCAGCAGTGAAGCGAACAGCATTCCCTATGGCTACACCTTC. It codes for CASSEANSIPYGYTF.

The genes are TRBV5-1 and TRBJ2-5; no clear D gene. The CDR3 covers 13 residues. Germline CDR1 and CDR2: SGHRS and YFSETQ. Trimming left V 1 base short and J 2 bases short, with 6 bases between. This CDR3 reads CASSLFLQETQYF. The CDR3 DNA is TGCGCCAGCAGCTTGTTTCTTCAAGAGACCCAGTACTTC.

This chain uses TRBV5-6 with TRBJ1-2; D is ambiguous. Germline CDR1 reads SGHDT; CDR2 reads YYEEEE. The CDR3 loop spans 15 amino acids. Trimming took off 1 base at V and 3 bases at J, with 13 bases between the two ends. This chain's CDR3 is CASSLKGGGHYGYTF. CDR3 DNA: TGTGCCAGCAGCTTGAAGGGCGGAGGGCACTATGGCTACACCTTC.

The gene calls are TRBV2 and TRBJ2-1, with a tentative D call TRBD2 (6 bases). Deletions cut 6 bases from V and 8 bases from J, with 32 bases between. This CDR3 comprises 19 residues. CDR1 is SNHLY, CDR2 FYNNEI, per germline. The chain's CDR3 is CASSVTTPPGLDLWDEQFF. The CDR3 nucleotides are TGTGCCAGCAGCGTCACTACCCCCCCGGGACTCGACCTTTGGGATGAGCAGTTCTTC.

The chain joins TRBV15 to TRBJ2-1, with no clear D. Trimming cost V 5 bases and J 4 bases, with 3 bases left between them. The germline V gene encodes CDR1 LNHNV and CDR2 YYDKDF (reference sequence). The CDR3 loop spans 11 amino acids. This chain's CDR3 is CATSQYNEQFF. CDR3 nucleotides: TGTGCCACCAGCCAGTACAATGAGCAGTTCTTC.